Listed here are 19 T cell receptor beta chains from one sample, sequenced in a study of blood T cell repertoires in COVID-19. Repertoires were generated with immunoSEQ multiplex PCR, while TCRdb's copy carries only in-frame clones and drops some. The table shows approximately 110,000 clones, with nearly 85% occurring only once. Sequencing was done on a sample of peripheral blood. The receptor set was obtained from a woman between 50 and 59 years old with acute or convalescent COVID-19.

The chain uses TRBV6-2 or TRBV6-3 and TRBJ1-1, with a possible D match to TRBD1 (6 bases). The ends were cut back, 6 bases at V and 6 bases at J, with 23 bases in the middle. CDR1 and CDR2 (germline): MNHEY, SVGEGT. The CDR3 has 16 residues. The DNA for the CDR3 is TGTGCCAGCAGCCCTAACCCATACAGGGTTTCTGCTGAAGCTTTCTTT. This gives the protein CASSPNPYRVSAEAFF.

The chain employs TRBV7-3 and TRBJ1-1; TRBD1 matches 7 bases. Germline CDR1 and CDR2: SGHTA and FQGTGA. The CDR3 has 14 amino acids. The V gene end was trimmed by 1 base and the J gene end by 5 bases; junction bases not matched to a gene: 4. This CDR3 is CASSLNQGGTEAFF. CDR3 bases: TGTGCCAGCAGCTTAAACCAGGGGGGAACTGAAGCTTTCTTT.

The chain uses TRBV9 and TRBJ2-1; D unresolved. The CDR3 spans 15 residues. Germline lookup yields CDR1 SGDLS and CDR2 YYNGEE. Between the trimmed V and J ends, which lost 0 bases and 9 bases, there was a span of 16 bases. CDR3 DNA sequence: TGTGCCAGCAGCGTAGGAACATCTTCAATTGGTGAGCAGTTCTTC. Amino acids: CASSVGTSSIGEQFF.

The chain has TRBV12-5 and TRBJ1-4; 8 positions agree with TRBD1. The CDR3 spans 15 residues. Germline-derived CDR1 and CDR2 are LGHNT and FRNRAP. J was trimmed by 5 bases and V by 5 bases; bases with no gene match: 7. In nucleotides, the CDR3 is TGTGCTAGTGGTAGGCAGGGGGCCAAGAATGAAAAACTGTTTTTT. It specifies CASGRQGAKNEKLFF.

This clone was seen a handful of times. The chain couples TRBV5-1 to TRBJ1-2; D is uncertain. V lost 0 bases and J lost 8, with 14 bases in between. CDR1 and CDR2 from the germline V gene are SGHRS and YFSETQ. The CDR3 contains 14 residues. This CDR3 reads CASSLEALGGGYTF. The CDR3 DNA reads TGCGCCAGCAGCTTGGAGGCACTCGGCGGGGGCTACACCTTC. The whole variable domain, filled in from reference TRBV5-1 and TRBJ1-2, reads KAGVTQTPRYLIKTRGQQVTLSCSPISGHRSVSWYQQTPGQGLQFLFEYFSETQRNKGNFPGRFSGRQFSNSRSEMNVSTLELGDSALYLCASSLEALGGGYTFGSGTRLTVV.

The rearrangement joins TRBV15 to TRBJ2-7; D perhaps matches TRBD1 (5 bases). The V end lost 0 bases, the J end lost 7 bases, and 16 bases lay between the germline ends. This CDR3 region has 15 residues. CDR1 and CDR2 (germline): LNHNV, YYDKDF (reference sequence). CDR3: CATSRDLGQGVEQYF. CDR3 DNA: TGTGCCACCAGCAGAGATCTCGGGCAGGGTGTAGAGCAGTACTTC.

The chain links TRBV18 to TRBJ1-5; 9 nucleotides agree with TRBD1. This CDR3 region has 16 residues. The germline V gene has CDR1 KGHSH and CDR2 LQKENI. V shed 4 bases and J 2 bases; nucleotides not matched to a gene: 6. Here the CDR3 reads CASSRDWDRGNQPQHF. The CDR3 DNA sequence: TGTGCCAGCTCACGCGATTGGGACAGGGGCAATCAGCCCCAGCATTTT.

This chain uses TRBV28 with TRBJ2-7, with 7 bases aligning to TRBD2. The trim removed 0 bases at V and 5 bases at J, leaving 13 bases unmatched. CDR3 length: 17 amino acids. Germline values: CDR1 MDHEN, CDR2 SYDVKM. Here the CDR3 DNA reads TGTGCCAGCAGTTTATGGGGCGGGGGACCGGGATCGAACGAGCAGTACTTC. The encoded protein is CASSLWGGGPGSNEQYF.

This clone was counted once. V gene TRBV19 combines with J gene TRBJ1-4, with TRBD1 matching over 8 bases. CDR3 size: 15 residues. Germline loops: CDR1 LNHDA, CDR2 SQIVND (reference sequence). V was clipped by 6 bases and J by 7 bases; unmatched bases: 10. CDR3 bases: TGTGCCAGTAGCACTTCGACAGGGGTCGGTGAAAAACTGTTTTTT. Translated: CASSTSTGVGEKLFF.

The chain recombines TRBV10-1 with TRBJ2-7; unclear D gene. Per germline, CDR1 WNHNN and CDR2 SYGVQD (reference sequence). Trimming took off 6 bases at V and 6 bases at J, with 15 bases between the two ends. There are 13 residues in the CDR3. CDR3 protein: CASRETQSGEQYF. CDR3 in DNA: TGCGCCAGCAGAGAGACACAGTCCGGCGAGCAGTACTTC.

V is TRBV5-1 and J is TRBJ2-2, with 7 bases aligning to TRBD2. V lost 0 bases to trimming and J lost 5 bases; unmatched junction nucleotides: 10. Germline CDR1 SGHRS, CDR2 YFSETQ. The CDR3 covers 17 residues. The CDR3 DNA follows: TGCGCCAGCAGCTTGGGACCCCAGACGGGGGGTACCGGGGAGCTGTTTTTT. Translated: CASSLGPQTGGTGELFF.

This chain joins TRBV27 and TRBJ1-1, with 9 bases aligning to TRBD1. CDR1 is MNHEY, CDR2 SMNVEV, per germline (reference sequence). Losses at the gene ends were 5 bases for V and 10 bases for J; bases not matched to a gene: 11. The CDR3 has 14 amino acids. CDR3 nucleotide sequence: TGTGCCAGCAGTCCCCCGGGACAGGGAAGGGCAGCTTTCTTT. Its translation: CASSPPGQGRAAFF.

This sequence joins TRBV3-1 (or the pseudogene TRBV3-2) and TRBJ2-3; perhaps TRBD2 as D (6 bases). Trimming took 2 bases from V and 4 from J, leaving 13 bases between them. This CDR3 is built from 15 residues. The germline V gene encodes CDR1 LGHDT and CDR2 YNNKEL (reference sequence). Here the CDR3 reads CASSQTGGPPDTQYF. The CDR3 DNA sequence: TGTGCCAGCAGCCAAACAGGAGGGCCTCCAGATACGCAGTATTTT.

The chain employs TRBV19 and TRBJ1-1; D possibly corresponds to TRBD1 (6 bases). Trimming cost V 3 bases and J 5 bases, with 19 bases left between them. Germline values: CDR1 LNHDA, CDR2 SQIVND (reference sequence). There are 16 residues in the CDR3. CDR3 coding DNA: TGTGCCAGTAGTATCGGGACACTCATAAGGGGGACTGAAGCTTTCTTT. Its translation: CASSIGTLIRGTEAFF.

The rearrangement joins TRBV20-1 to TRBJ2-7; 7 nucleotides agree with TRBD1. The length of the CDR3 is 14 residues. With V trimmed by 3 bases and J by 5 bases, 10 bases remained unmatched. Germline CDR1 reads DFQATT; CDR2 reads SNEGSKA (reference sequence). In DNA form, the CDR3 reads TGCAGTGCTAGTGCAACCGGGACAGACCACGAGCAGTACTTC. Translating gives CSASATGTDHEQYF.

The chain is built from TRBV5-8 and TRBJ1-5; TRBD1 aligns across 9 bases. V lost 1 base and J lost 6; bases outside the gene matches: 2. CDR1 is SGHTS, CDR2 YDEGEE, per germline. CDR3 length: 14 residues. CDR3 sequence: CASSLRTGVQPQHF. The CDR3 coding sequence is TGTGCCAGCAGCTTGCGGACAGGGGTTCAGCCCCAGCATTTT.

The genes are TRBV7-9 and TRBJ2-6, with D hard to call. The length of the CDR3 is 16 residues. V was cut by 2 bases and J by 0 bases, with 8 bases left in between. CDR1 SEHNR and CDR2 FQNEAQ come from the germline V gene (reference sequence). The CDR3 DNA is TGTGCCAGCAGCTTATCCCTCTCCTCTGGGGCCAACGTCCTGACTTTC. Amino acid sequence: CASSLSLSSGANVLTF.

The chain carries TRBV6-5 and TRBJ2-7; TRBD1 agrees at 11 bases. The CDR3 is made up of 14 amino acids. Per germline, CDR1 MNHEY and CDR2 SVGAGI. After removal of 6 bases from V and 4 bases from J, the junction contained 5 bases not matched to a gene. The CDR3 bases are TGTGCCAGCAGACTCGGACAGGGGGCGTACGAGCAGTACTTC. Protein product: CASRLGQGAYEQYF.

The rearrangement uses TRBV12-5 and TRBJ1-2, with D perhaps matching TRBD1 (6 bases). The length of the CDR3 is 12 residues. Trimming removed 6 bases at V and 4 bases at J, with 9 bases between. Germline V gives CDR1 LGHNT, CDR2 FRNRAP. The CDR3 sequence: CASGQGIYGYTF. As DNA, the CDR3 is TGTGCTAGTGGACAGGGAATCTATGGCTACACCTTC.